In this sample, the clone carrying this T cell receptor (beta chain) turned up many times. Its antigen remains unidentified. This sample was taken from a study of CD8 T cells in ankylosing spondylitis. In making TCR beta libraries, quantitative 5'-RACE with molecular barcodes was used. A single record per CDR3 protein comes from TCRdb applying MiXCR to the 5' RACE reads. This table has around 130,000 distinct CDR3 sequences, about 6.4% appearing once. The study, taken as a whole, reports: Within ankylosing spondylitis blood, a TCR beta motif made up of eight or nine highly homologous variants appeared to be characteristic. Significant enrichment of disease-linked clones was reportedly seen in matched ankylosing spondylitis synovial fluid. Several of the motif variants were reported before in synovial fluid and blood from reactive arthritis.

V was shortened by 4 bases and J by 2 bases, with 13 bases between the two germline ends. Germline V gene sequence: CDR1 SGHRS, CDR2 YFSETQ. CDR3 length: 15 residues. This receptor was obtained from a male donor with ankylosing spondylitis or in good health (not recorded which). The chain combines TRBV5-1 with TRBJ1-5; a possible D gene is TRBD1 (5 bases). Sequencing used blood, either unsorted or a sorted T cell fraction (not recorded which). This CDR3 reads CASSLTGDGNQPQHF. The CDR3 region has the DNA TGCGCCAGCAGCCTGACGGGGGACGGCAATCAGCCCCAGCATTTT.